This record covers a single TCR beta chain. Original data processing: How many nucleated cells were present was estimated from reference gene primer amplification. The repertoire was sequenced with immunoSEQ multiplex PCR; TCRdb's copy has only in-frame clones and lacks some. That table furnishes V, J and clone size, whereas the DNA furnished D and trimming. The data show under 150,000 clones, around 89% seen once. This entry belongs to a study of blood T cell repertoires in COVID-19. In the study overall: The United States, Italy and Spain provided the acute and convalescent COVID-19 samples. T cells, B-cell-depleted T cells, or PBMCs supplied cDNA or gDNA.

CDR3 length: 16 amino acids. J was trimmed by 8 bases and V by 5 bases; bases with no gene match: 9. Germline values: CDR1 MDHEN, CDR2 SYDVKM. The rearrangement joins TRBV28 to TRBJ2-2, with TRBD1 matching over 12 bases. This receptor was obtained from a woman aged 45-65 years with acute or convalescent COVID-19. Specimen: peripheral blood. The CDR3 spells CASSPGTGGASGELFF. CDR3 DNA sequence: TGTGCCAGCAGTCCCGGGACAGGGGGCGCATCTGGGGAGCTGTTTTTT.